This entry lists 21 T cell receptor beta chains sequenced from one sample in a study of T-cell memory formation after mild COVID-19. TCRdb re-called the 5' RACE reads through MiXCR, storing one row per CDR3 protein. Of 250,000 or so distinct CDR3 sequences in the sample, over 8.5% were seen once. The sequenced sample consisted of PBMCs or a T cell subset sorted from them (not recorded which). The source is a man younger than 35 who had mild COVID-19 (a few samples of this study predate the infection). Cell type and time point are not known.

This clonotype occurred a few times. The chain uses TRBV10-3 and TRBJ1-5, with 9 bases aligning to TRBD1. This CDR3 spans 15 amino acids. From germline, CDR1 is ENHRY and CDR2 SYGVKD. V lost 4 bases to trimming and J lost 3 bases; unmatched junction nucleotides: 4. CDR3 bases: TGTGCCATCAGTGTCGGGACAGGGATCAATCAGCCCCAGCATTTT. It specifies CAISVGTGINQPQHF.

This clonotype turned up a few times. The chain is built from TRBV6-1 and TRBJ2-7; unclear D gene. This CDR3 contains 15 residues. Trimming shortened V by 1 base and J by 5 bases, and 15 bases separated the two germline ends. CDR1 and CDR2 from the germline V gene are MNHNS and SASEGT. The CDR3 DNA reads TGTGCCAGCAGTGAAGGGCCTCACAATGGGGACGAGCAGTACGTC. This codes for CASSEGPHNGDEQYV.

This clonotype was picked up a small number of times. The chain recombines TRBV4-1 with TRBJ1-2; TRBD1 aligns across 7 bases. Germline CDR1 reads MGHRA; CDR2 reads YSYEKL. The CDR3 is 15 residues long. V lost 1 base to trimming and J lost 3 bases; unmatched junction nucleotides: 5. The CDR3 is CASSQVGQVHYGYTF. CDR3 nucleotide sequence: TGCGCCAGCAGCCAAGTAGGACAGGTCCACTATGGCTACACCTTC.

This clonotype has a handful of counts. V gene TRBV7-2 combines with J gene TRBJ1-6; D ambiguous. There are 12 residues in the CDR3. Looked up from germline, CDR1 is SGHTA and CDR2 is FQGNSA. With 5 bases removed from V and 11 bases from J, the gap between germline ends came to 10 bases. The CDR3 nucleotides read TGTGCCAGCAGCCCGGACTTGGCACCCCTCCACTTT. Protein sequence: CASSPDLAPLHF.

The chain is built from TRBV5-1 and TRBJ1-4; no clear D gene. CDR3 size: 15 residues. V was clipped by 6 bases and J by 7 bases, with 19 bases between them. CDR1 and CDR2 from the germline V gene are SGHRS and YFSETQ. CDR3 protein: CASTSLSGSGEKLFF. CDR3 bases: TGCGCCAGCACCTCCCTGAGTGGGTCTGGTGAAAAACTGTTTTTT.

This clonotype has a handful of counts. This rearrangement joins TRBV7-9 to TRBJ2-1; 9 nucleotides line up with TRBD2. This CDR3 contains 15 residues. J gave up 6 bases and V 1 base, and 4 bases lay outside the gene matches. The germline gives CDR1 SEHNR, CDR2 FQNEAQ (reference sequence). Here the CDR3 reads CASSLGTSVVNEQFF. Written as DNA, the CDR3 is TGTGCCAGCAGCTTAGGGACTAGCGTCGTCAATGAGCAGTTCTTC.

This clonotype was seen ten or more times. The chain recombines TRBV7-2 with TRBJ1-6, with a weak D call TRBD1 (6 bases). The V end lost 3 bases, the J end lost 8 bases, and 8 bases lay between the germline ends. CDR1 is SGHTA and CDR2 is FQGNSA in the germline V gene. The CDR3 spans 13 residues. The CDR3 bases are TGTGCCAGCAGCTTCGGACAGTATTCACCCCTCCACTTT. Amino acids: CASSFGQYSPLHF.

This clonotype has ten or more counts. This chain links TRBV7-2 with TRBJ2-3; the D gene is possibly TRBD1 (6 bases). V shed 5 bases and J shed 5 bases, with 17 bases lying between them. This CDR3 contains 15 residues. Looked up from germline, CDR1 is SGHTA and CDR2 is FQGNSA. CDR3 sequence (DNA): TGTGCCAGCAGCCTCACCCAGGGGCTGGGAGATACGCAGTATTTT. Its protein is CASSLTQGLGDTQYF.

There are a few counts of this clonotype. The chain links TRBV7-9 to TRBJ2-5, with D perhaps TRBD2 (6 bases). Germline values: CDR1 SEHNR, CDR2 FQNEAQ (reference sequence). V was shortened by 2 bases and J by 5 bases, with 9 bases between the two germline ends. The CDR3 is made up of 13 amino acids. CDR3 nucleotides: TGTGCCAGCAGCTTATGGAGGGAGGAGACCCAGTACTTC. Protein sequence: CASSLWREETQYF.

The V gene is TRBV5-4, the J gene TRBJ2-3; 11 bases line up with TRBD1. The germline CDR1 and CDR2 sequences are SGHNT and YYREEE (reference sequence). There are 17 residues in the CDR3. Trimming took 4 bases from V and 4 from J; bases not matched to a gene: 11. The CDR3 loop reads CASSPTGQGARADTQYF. CDR3 nucleotides: TGTGCCAGCAGCCCCACTGGACAGGGGGCGAGGGCAGATACGCAGTATTTT.

The V gene is TRBV19, the J gene TRBJ2-1; D is perhaps TRBD2 (5 bases). Germline-derived CDR1 and CDR2 are LNHDA and SQIVND (reference sequence). The V gene lost 0 bases and the J gene lost 4 bases, with 10 bases spanning the gap. This CDR3 comprises 15 residues. The CDR3 DNA is TGTGCCAGTAGTATAGACCGGGGATTATACAATGAGCAGTTCTTC. The encoded protein is CASSIDRGLYNEQFF.

The chain employs TRBV3-1 and TRBJ2-1; 9 bases are a match to TRBD2. J lost 3 bases, V lost 3 bases, and 3 bases had no gene match. The germline V gene encodes CDR1 LGHDT and CDR2 YNNKEL (reference sequence). The CDR3 loop spans 15 amino acids. The CDR3 region has the DNA TGTGCCAGCAGCCAGCCTAGCGGGGACTACAATGAGCAGTTCTTC. Protein product: CASSQPSGDYNEQFF.

The V gene is TRBV5-5, the J gene TRBJ1-6; TRBD1 might be the D (5 bases). Germline V gene data show CDR1 as SGHKS and CDR2 as YYEKEE (reference sequence). Between the trimmed V and J ends, which lost 4 bases and 7 bases, there was a span of 15 bases. This CDR3 contains 15 residues. The CDR3 DNA reads TGTGCCAGCAGCCTGGAGTGGGGGGGAAATTCACCCCTCCACTTT. Translating gives CASSLEWGGNSPLHF.

The chain joins TRBV18 to TRBJ1-2; 7 bases agree with TRBD1. Germline loops: CDR1 KGHSH, CDR2 LQKENI. Trimming took 2 bases from V and 0 from J; bases not matched to a gene: 0. The CDR3 spans 14 residues. The CDR3 sequence: CASSPDRANYGYTF. CDR3 DNA: TGTGCCAGCTCACCAGACAGGGCTAACTATGGCTACACCTTC.

This clonotype was detected a few times. The junction departs from the called germline gene at one end, perhaps through a read error. The chain couples TRBV10-3 to TRBJ1-2; the match to TRBD1 covers 10 bases. The CDR3 extends over 18 amino acids. CDR1 and CDR2 (germline): ENHRY, SYGVKD. DNA of the CDR3: TGTGCCATCAGTAAGTCCTCGGGACAGGGGACCGGTAACTATGGCTACACCTTC. Its protein product is CAISKSSGQGTGNYGYTF.

This clonotype was seen a handful of times. The genes are TRBV6-5 and TRBJ1-1, with D uncertain. Trimming left V 4 bases short and J 5 bases short, with 11 bases between. CDR1 MNHEY and CDR2 SVGAGI come from the germline V gene. The length of the CDR3 is 13 residues. The DNA for the CDR3 is TGTGCCAGCAGTTCCCCCATGGGGACTGAAGCTTTCTTT. Protein product: CASSSPMGTEAFF.

The CDR3: CASSGPTKGTEAFF. CDR3 coding DNA: TGCGCCAGCAGTGGACCGACAAAAGGGACTGAAGCTTTCTTT. The chain joins TRBV4-1 to TRBJ1-1; D unresolved. This CDR3 has 14 residues. Germline CDR1 reads MGHRA; CDR2 reads YSYEKL. Trimming took off 6 bases at V and 5 bases at J, with 16 bases between the two ends.

The rearrangement links TRBV20-1 to TRBJ1-5; 7 bases match TRBD1. Trimming at V came to 3 bases and at J to 2 bases, leaving 4 bases not matched to a gene. The CDR3 is 14 residues long. Germline V gene sequence: CDR1 DFQATT, CDR2 SNEGSKA (reference sequence). The DNA of the CDR3 is TGCAGTGCTAGGAGCGACAGGGGCAATCAGCCCCAGCATTTT. Translation: CSARSDRGNQPQHF.

This clonotype was counted many times. V gene TRBV20-1 combines with J gene TRBJ2-5; a weak D match, TRBD2 (6 bases). The germline V and J ends were trimmed by 3 bases and 3 bases, with 17 bases remaining between them. The CDR3 has 15 amino acids. CDR1 and CDR2 (germline): DFQATT, SNEGSKA (reference sequence). The CDR3 reads CSARTGGSFEETQYF. The CDR3 DNA sequence: TGCAGTGCTAGGACTGGGGGGAGTTTTGAAGAGACCCAGTACTTC.

This clonotype was observed a handful of times. J is TRBJ1-1 and V is TRBV3-1; 11 bases match TRBD1. V gave up 4 bases and J gave up 4 bases; unmatched junction bases: 5. The CDR3 runs 15 residues. The germline V gene encodes CDR1 LGHDT and CDR2 YNNKEL (reference sequence). The CDR3 is CASSPRDRGTTEAFF. CDR3 nucleotide sequence: TGTGCCAGCAGCCCCCGGGACAGGGGGACCACTGAAGCTTTCTTT.

This clonotype was counted only a few times. V is TRBV4-3 and J is TRBJ2-1; 8 nucleotides align to TRBD2. CDR3 length: 16 amino acids. J lost 9 bases, V lost 0 bases, and 10 bases had no gene match. The germline V gene encodes CDR1 LGHNA and CDR2 YSLEER. The CDR3 region has the DNA TGCGCCAGCAGCCAAGATTGGGACGGGGGGGGAACTGAGCAGTTCTTC. Its translation: CASSQDWDGGGTEQFF.